One sample yielded the 27 T cell receptor beta chains listed below, sequenced in a study of T cell responses to AZD1222 COVID-19 vaccine (dated by TCRdb to the early 2020s). Preparation of the library involved the immunoSEQ multiplex PCR assay. TCRdb retrieved this table from immuneACCESS and kept in-frame rearrangements only. Not all clones are present; in checked studies, unresolved V genes account for under half, and no reason is known for the remainder. The table for this sample lists around 150,000 clones; less than 95% of them were counted only once. The ten most abundant clones make up over 1% of the sample. Explained via the paper, the time point label denotes: baseline before first vaccination. The sequenced sample was peripheral blood, obtained on day 0 of AZD1222 vaccination. The source of these receptors is an adult in good health.

V is TRBV19 and J is TRBJ2-3, with unresolved D. V lost 5 bases to trimming and J lost 3 bases, with 12 bases between them. The CDR3 is 14 amino acids. Germline V gives CDR1 LNHDA, CDR2 SQIVND (reference sequence). Here the CDR3 DNA reads TGTGCCAGTAGTCCCTTCCCAAGGACAGATACGCAGTATTTT. This encodes CASSPFPRTDTQYF.

V usage is TRBV5-1 and J usage is TRBJ1-2; 8 bases match TRBD1. J lost 3 bases, V lost 0 bases, and 4 bases had no gene match. Germline CDR1 SGHRS, CDR2 YFSETQ. This CDR3 has 15 residues. The CDR3 nucleotides are TGCGCCAGCAGCTTGGCCCAGGGGGCTGACTATGGCTACACCTTC. Translated: CASSLAQGADYGYTF.

The V call is TRBV4-2, the J call TRBJ2-1, with TRBD2 identical over 8 bases. Trimming at V came to 1 base and at J to 1 base, leaving 3 bases not matched to a gene. Germline V gene data show CDR1 as LGHNA and CDR2 as YNFKEQ. This CDR3 contains 16 residues. CDR3 bases: TGTGCCAGCAGCCAAGTCGGGGGGGGATCCTACAATGAGCAGTTCTTC. Translating it yields CASSQVGGGSYNEQFF.

This chain links TRBV12-5 with TRBJ1-1; D is uncertain. Between the trimmed V and J ends, which lost 2 bases and 11 bases, there was a span of 9 bases. Germline assignment: CDR1 LGHNT and CDR2 FRNRAP. The CDR3 sequence is 11 residues long. Here the CDR3 DNA reads TGTGCTAGTGGTTTGATATCTTGGGCTTTCTTT. The encoded protein is CASGLISWAFF.

A remark on this clone: One junction end disagrees with the germline gene, perhaps due to a read error. V is TRBV4-1 and J is TRBJ1-2; no reliable D call. The germline V gene has CDR1 MGHRA and CDR2 YSYEKL. CDR3 length: 13 amino acids. CDR3 in amino acids: CASSQDRNYGCTF. Here the CDR3 DNA reads TGCGCCAGCAGCCAAGACAGGAACTATGGCTGCACCTTC.

The chain combines TRBV5-1 with TRBJ1-1; TRBD1 is a possible D gene (5 bases). V shed 4 bases and J shed 7 bases, with 8 bases lying between them. The CDR3 extends over 11 amino acids. CDR1 is SGHRS and CDR2 is YFSETQ in the germline V gene. Written as DNA, the CDR3 is TGCGCCAGCAGCGCCGACAGTGAAGCTTTCTTT. This translates into CASSADSEAFF.

This clone occurred a few times. The chain combines TRBV19 with TRBJ2-2; D remains unclear. The V end was cut by 8 bases, the J end by 6 bases, with 19 bases between. The CDR3 consists of 15 residues. Looked up from germline, CDR1 is LNHDA and CDR2 is SQIVND (reference sequence). In nucleotides, the CDR3 is TGTGCCAGTGTGGACCGTGTGGGGTACGCCGGGGAGCTGTTTTTT. Amino acid sequence: CASVDRVGYAGELFF. The full variable domain, in which reference TRBV19 and TRBJ2-2 provide the parts outside the CDR3, is DGGITQSPKYLFRKEGQNVTLSCEQNLNHDAMYWYRQDPGQGLRLIYYSQIVNDFQKGDIAEGYSVSREKKESFPLTVTSAQKNPTAFYLCASVDRVGYAGELFFGEGSRLTVL.

Only one count was recorded for this clone. The chain employs TRBV23-1 and TRBJ2-1, with a weak D call TRBD2 (5 bases). TRBV23-1 is an open reading frame whose function is uncertain. The CDR3 covers 14 residues. V lost 10 bases and J 7 bases, leaving 20 bases between the germline ends. In DNA, the CDR3 is TGCGCCACGCCCGGGAAGGCGAAGGCTAATGAGCAGTTCTTC. As protein: CATPGKAKANEQFF.

This clone was seen just once. The gene calls are TRBV6-5 and TRBJ1-5; D possibly corresponds to TRBD1 (5 bases). Trimming shortened V by 2 bases and J by 3 bases, and 8 bases separated the two germline ends. The CDR3 sequence is 14 residues long. Germline V gene data show CDR1 as MNHEY and CDR2 as SVGAGI. The CDR3 loop is CASSYGRANQPQHF. Written as DNA, the CDR3 is TGTGCCAGCAGTTACGGCAGGGCCAATCAGCCCCAGCATTTT.

The rearrangement uses TRBV3-1 (or the pseudogene TRBV3-2) and TRBJ2-5; either TRBD1 or TRBD2 may fit D (5 bases each). Germline lookup yields CDR1 LGHDT and CDR2 YNNKEL (reference sequence). Trimming left V 0 bases short and J 2 bases short, with 16 bases between. CDR3 size: 17 residues. CDR3 amino acids: CASSQDFLGTAQETQYF. The CDR3 region has the DNA TGTGCCAGCAGCCAAGATTTTCTGGGGACGGCTCAAGAGACCCAGTACTTC.

A single count supports this clone. The chain employs TRBV6-5 and TRBJ2-7; TRBD2 matches at 11 bases. The CDR3 covers 15 residues. Germline lookup yields CDR1 MNHEY and CDR2 SVGAGI. Trimming removed 5 bases from V and 2 bases from J; junction bases left unmatched: 5. The CDR3 DNA sequence: TGTGCCAGCAGTCCACTAGCGGGAGAGGCCTACGAGCAGTACGTC. This codes for CASSPLAGEAYEQYV.

V gene TRBV27 combines with J gene TRBJ2-3; perhaps D is TRBD1 or TRBD2 (5 bases each). There are 17 residues in the CDR3. The germline V gene has CDR1 MNHEY and CDR2 SMNVEV (reference sequence). V lost 5 bases, J lost 2 bases, and 20 bases lay in between. The CDR3 loop is CASSRTFGGGPTDTQYF. DNA of the CDR3: TGTGCCAGCAGTAGAACCTTTGGTGGGGGACCCACAGATACGCAGTATTTT.

The V gene is TRBV4-1, the J gene TRBJ1-3, with D uncertain. Trimming left V 0 bases short and J 3 bases short, with 18 bases between. The V gene's germline CDR1 is MGHRA and CDR2 YSYEKL. The CDR3 has 18 residues. CDR3 protein: CASSQDRNPGRVGNTIYF. CDR3 in DNA: TGCGCCAGCAGCCAAGATCGAAACCCCGGGAGGGTTGGAAACACCATATATTTT.

The chain joins TRBV5-6 to TRBJ1-6, with D hard to call. Germline values: CDR1 SGHDT, CDR2 YYEEEE. This CDR3 spans 13 amino acids. V lost 5 bases to trimming and J lost 7 bases, with 10 bases between them. Here the CDR3 reads CASSTNQNSPLHF. DNA of the CDR3: TGTGCCAGCAGTACTAACCAGAATTCACCCCTCCACTTT.

The J gene is TRBJ1-1, the V gene TRBV25-1, with D tentatively TRBD1 (5 bases). The germline CDR1 and CDR2 sequences are MGHDK and SYGVNS. Trimming removed 4 bases at V and 6 bases at J, with 12 bases between. CDR3 length: 13 residues. As DNA, the CDR3 is TGTGCCAGCAGTGGTCCGGGGCCTGCTGAAGCTTTCTTT. As protein: CASSGPGPAEAFF.

J is TRBJ2-7 and V is TRBV27; unclear D gene. Trimming removed 5 bases at V and 4 bases at J, with 15 bases between. Germline lookup yields CDR1 MNHEY and CDR2 SMNVEV (reference sequence). The CDR3 extends over 14 amino acids. CDR3 DNA: TGTGCCAGCAGTCCCGCCGGAGCCGGATACGAGCAGTACGTC. It specifies CASSPAGAGYEQYV.

The CDR3 spells CASSPLGRAGSYEQYV. CDR3 in DNA: TGTGCCAGCAGTCCGCTTGGGAGGGCCGGATCCTACGAGCAGTACGTC. This chain connects TRBV6-2 or TRBV6-3 to TRBJ2-7; the match to TRBD2 covers 7 bases. Germline CDR1 and CDR2: MNHEY and SVGEGT. This CDR3 contains 16 residues. V gave up 5 bases and J gave up 1 base; unmatched junction bases: 11.

Comment on this clone: A junction boundary mismatches the germline segment, possibly from a read error. This chain connects TRBV6-2 or TRBV6-3 to TRBJ1-1, with D possibly being TRBD1 (6 bases). This CDR3 contains 16 residues. Looked up from germline, CDR1 is MNHEY and CDR2 is SVGEGT. Here the CDR3 reads CASSYLKGQGINEAFF. As DNA, the CDR3 is TGTGCCAGCAGCTACTTAAAGGGGCAGGGGATAAATGAAGCTTTCTTT.

The chain employs TRBV6-1 and TRBJ1-1; no definite D call. Germline lookup yields CDR1 MNHNS and CDR2 SASEGT. The CDR3 spans 15 residues. V dropped 2 bases and J dropped 0 bases, with 10 bases sitting between them. The CDR3 is CASSEYQDMNTEAFF. CDR3 in DNA: TGTGCCAGCAGTGAATATCAGGATATGAACACTGAAGCTTTCTTT.

The V gene is TRBV2, the J gene TRBJ1-1; D is uncertain. CDR1 and CDR2 (germline): SNHLY, FYNNEI. This CDR3 spans 13 amino acids. V lost 7 bases to trimming and J lost 3 bases, with 12 bases between them. The CDR3 reads CASNAVVDTEAFF. CDR3 DNA sequence: TGTGCCAGCAACGCAGTGGTGGACACTGAAGCTTTCTTT.

The DNA of the CDR3 is TGTGCCAGCAGCCAATCGGTGACAGATACGCAGTATTTT. It codes for CASSQSVTDTQYF. V gene TRBV3-1 (or the pseudogene TRBV3-2) combines with J gene TRBJ2-3; D is ambiguous. The ends were cut back, 2 bases at V and 3 bases at J, with 6 bases in the middle. The CDR3 has 13 residues. The germline CDR1 and CDR2 sequences are LGHDT and YNNKEL (reference sequence).

The rearrangement joins TRBV7-2 to TRBJ1-1; TRBD1 matches at 8 bases. With V trimmed by 2 bases and J by 4 bases, 3 bases remained unmatched. The germline gives CDR1 SGHTA, CDR2 FQGNSA. The CDR3 consists of 14 residues. The CDR3: CASSLFGQGTEAFF. In nucleotides, the CDR3 is TGTGCCAGCAGCTTATTCGGACAGGGCACTGAAGCTTTCTTT.

In this sample, this clone turned up once. The chain is built from TRBV9 and TRBJ2-1; 11 nucleotides agree with TRBD2. This CDR3 region has 16 residues. Trimming took 3 bases from V and 4 from J; bases not matched to a gene: 6. Germline V CDR1 and CDR2: SGDLS, YYNGEE. CDR3 DNA: TGTGCCAGCAGCGCTGGACTAGCGGGCCTATACAATGAGCAGTTCTTC. It is translated as CASSAGLAGLYNEQFF.

This CDR3 is CASSLGQVNEKLFF. The CDR3 DNA reads TGTGCCAGCAGCTTAGGACAGGTTAATGAAAAACTGTTTTTT. The chain recombines TRBV7-2 with TRBJ1-4; possibly TRBD1 for D (6 bases). Germline values: CDR1 SGHTA, CDR2 FQGNSA. The length of the CDR3 is 14 residues. The V and J ends lost 1 base and 4 bases respectively, with 7 bases between them.

The chain links TRBV4-1 to TRBJ1-2; tentative D call: TRBD1 (6 bases). Between the trimmed V and J ends, which lost 3 bases and 2 bases, there was a span of 13 bases. The CDR3 sequence is 15 residues long. Germline V CDR1 and CDR2: MGHRA, YSYEKL. The CDR3 loop reads CASSQPRTANYGYTF. For the CDR3, the DNA is TGCGCCAGCAGCCAGCCCAGGACAGCCAACTATGGCTACACCTTC.

The chain uses TRBV19 and TRBJ2-6, with a weak D call TRBD2 (5 bases). CDR1 is LNHDA and CDR2 is SQIVND in the germline V gene (reference sequence). The CDR3 consists of 16 residues. Trimming removed 3 bases at V and 2 bases at J, with 11 bases between. DNA for the CDR3: TGTGCCAGTAGTATCTTAACCGGGGCTGGGGCCAACGTCCTGACTTTC. Translating it yields CASSILTGAGANVLTF.

The chain employs TRBV10-2 and TRBJ2-2; D gene unclear. Trimming shortened V by 3 bases and J by 6 bases, and 11 bases separated the two germline ends. CDR1 WSHSY and CDR2 SAAADI come from the germline V gene. There are 14 residues in the CDR3. The CDR3 reads CASSEPDRPGELFF. The CDR3, as DNA: TGCGCCAGCAGTGAACCGGACCGCCCCGGGGAGCTGTTTTTT.